This TCR beta chain is from a study of blood T cells in healthy people across ages. Regarding the study as a whole: A conclusive naive versus antigen-experienced comparison was prevented by the unsorted PBMCs.

Trimming took 2 bases from V and 0 from J, leaving 8 bases between them. CDR3 size: 15 residues. From germline, CDR1 is MNHEY and CDR2 SVGAGI. Details on this clonotype: Its antigen is not known.

Primed by a sample-barcoded 5' primer and a J-beta primer mix, a second PCR proceeded for about 6 to 12 cycles. TCRdb redid the calling of the 5' RACE reads with MiXCR, one entry per CDR3 protein. The sample holds more than 750,000 distinct CDR3 sequences; approximately 32% are singletons and the top ten take 9.5% to 13%. Peripheral blood, about 9.4 milliliters per donor, was collected. The extraction recovered at least 6 micrograms of total RNA per sample. These data also formed part of another study, on T cells of mothers and their children. That work contributes: Overlap ran slightly, non-significantly higher for related than unrelated mother-child pairs.

The sequencing input was blood. The J gene is TRBJ2-1, the V gene TRBV6-5; no clear D gene. The clonotype was recovered from a middle-aged woman in good health. CDR3 DNA sequence: TGTGCCAGCAGTTACGGACGGAACTCCTACAATGAGCAGTTCTTC. This sequence encodes CASSYGRNSYNEQFF.